This T cell receptor beta chain was captured by sequencing in a study of cytomegalovirus exposure and HLA in healthy donors. Overall study findings and caveats: Most CMV-associated TCR beta chains were later found to appear HLA-restricted. Across donors, most TCRs were seen rarely, yet some public ones were widespread.

60 Vbeta and 13 Jbeta primers were used in PCR. Only in-frame clones appear in the TCRdb table, and some are missing; sequencing was by immunoSEQ multiplex PCR. The sample holds about 190,000 clones, around 83% seen once. There are 15 residues in the CDR3. V lost 1 base to trimming and J lost 2 bases; unmatched junction nucleotides: 2. Looked up from germline, CDR1 is MNHNS and CDR2 is SASEGT. About this clone itself: The antigen is not known.

Sample: PBMCs. The origin of this receptor is a man aged 35 to 55 in good health and CMV-seropositive. The gene calls are TRBV6-1 and TRBJ2-7; 10 bases are shared with TRBD1. The CDR3 region is CASSEGDRGPYEQYF. The CDR3 DNA sequence: TGTGCCAGCAGTGAAGGGGACAGGGGACCCTACGAGCAGTACTTC.